A selection of T cell receptor beta chains follows, all from one sample in a study of OX40 agonist ivuxolimab in advanced cancers. Assay used: immunoSEQ multiplex PCR; TCRdb lists only in-frame clones, some missing. Among about 55,000 clones listed, 65% to 80% were seen once. The sequencing here drew on CD4+ or CD8+ T cells sorted from blood, taken in a trial of the OX40 agonist ivuxolimab. These receptors all come from an adult with an advanced solid tumor such as melanoma, head and neck, liver or kidney cancer. Both conserved end residues are part of each CDR3. D genes are given only for firm matches. Only some rows state a clone size, as once, few, many or a class for expanded clones.

d_gene: TRBD1; v_gene: TRBV7-9; abundance: .; j_gene: TRBJ1-3; CDR3nt: TGTGCCAGCAGCTTGGGGACAGTGACCTCTGGAAACACCATATATTTT; CDR3aa: CASSLGTVTSGNTIYF
d_gene: .; v_gene: TRBV10-3; abundance: .; j_gene: TRBJ2-5; CDR3nt: TGTGCCATCAGTGTGGGAGGAGAGACCCAGTACTTC; CDR3aa: CAISVGGETQYF
d_gene: .; v_gene: TRBV2; abundance: .; j_gene: TRBJ1-5; CDR3nt: TGTGCCAGCAGGGGGTCGTCAGTAAATCAGCCCCAGCATTTT; CDR3aa: CASRGSSVNQPQHF
d_gene: TRBD2; v_gene: TRBV19; abundance: .; j_gene: TRBJ2-1; CDR3nt: TGTGCCAGTAGTAAGGCACTAGCGGGAGGGGACAATGAGCAGTTCTTC; CDR3aa: CASSKALAGGDNEQFF
d_gene: .; v_gene: TRBV30; abundance: few; j_gene: TRBJ1-1; CDR3nt: TGTGCCTGGAACGGCGGGAACACTGAAGCTTTCTTT; CDR3aa: CAWNGGNTEAFF
d_gene: .; v_gene: TRBV7-2; abundance: .; j_gene: TRBJ2-7; CDR3nt: TGTGCCAGCAGCTCGAACGGGTTATCCTACGAGCAGTACTTC; CDR3aa: CASSSNGLSYEQYF
d_gene: TRBD2; v_gene: TRBV2; abundance: .; j_gene: TRBJ2-5; CDR3nt: TGTGCCAGCAGAGTGCTAGCGGGAGTAGGAGAGACCCAGTACTTC; CDR3aa: CASRVLAGVGETQYF
d_gene: .; v_gene: TRBV7-6; abundance: .; j_gene: TRBJ1-1; CDR3nt: TGTGCCAGCAGCTTAGAACCTCGGCGGAACACTGAAGCTTTCTTT; CDR3aa: CASSLEPRRNTEAFF
d_gene: TRBD2; v_gene: TRBV7-9; abundance: few; j_gene: TRBJ2-1; CDR3nt: TGTGCCAGCAGGGGAGCGGGAGCCTCTCCCTACAATGAGCAGTTCTTC; CDR3aa: CASRGAGASPYNEQFF
d_gene: .; v_gene: TRBV28; abundance: .; j_gene: TRBJ1-1; CDR3nt: TGTGCCAGCAGTCTCTGGCAGGGGAGGGCTGAAGCTTTCTTT; CDR3aa: CASSLWQGRAEAFF
d_gene: .; v_gene: TRBV5-4; abundance: .; j_gene: TRBJ2-5; CDR3nt: TGTGCCGCCTCTCTCTGGTGGGAAGAGACCCAGTACTTC; CDR3aa: CAASLWWEETQYF
d_gene: TRBD2; v_gene: TRBV2; abundance: few; j_gene: TRBJ2-2; CDR3nt: TGTGCCAGCAGTGAATACGGGAGGGAGAACACCGGGGAGCTGTTTTTT; CDR3aa: CASSEYGRENTGELFF
d_gene: TRBD2; v_gene: TRBV5-4; abundance: once; j_gene: TRBJ2-1; CDR3nt: TGTGCCAGCAGCCTCCTGAGGACTAGCGGGAACTACAATGAGCAGTTCTTC; CDR3aa: CASSLLRTSGNYNEQFF
d_gene: .; v_gene: TRBV9; abundance: .; j_gene: TRBJ2-2; CDR3nt: TGTGCCAGCAGCGGACTTTATTCCACCGGGGAGCTGTTTTTT; CDR3aa: CASSGLYSTGELFF
d_gene: TRBD1; v_gene: TRBV29-1; abundance: .; j_gene: TRBJ2-5; CDR3nt: TGCAGCGTGAGGGGACAGGGGAAAGAGACCCAGTACTTC; CDR3aa: CSVRGQGKETQYF
d_gene: .; v_gene: TRBV11-3; abundance: .; j_gene: TRBJ1-2; CDR3nt: TGTGCCAGCAGCTTAGGGCCCTCCTCCGGAGGCTACACCTTC; CDR3aa: CASSLGPSSGGYTF